This T cell receptor beta chain is from a study of T cell repertoires in cytomegalovirus infection (dated by TCRdb to about 2019). For the study in its entirety: The peptide stimulations were aimed at well-studied HLA-B-restricted epitopes as well as recently identified HLA-C-restricted CMV epitopes, whose presentation resists viral immunomodulation. Donor HLA type was relevant to the analysis, as public TCR beta signatures indicated carriage of CMV infection together with the matching HLA type. Overall results and qualifications from the work: In both this cohort and an independent approximately 400-donor cohort, the cumulative frequency of public TCR beta family members distinguished carriers of CMV infection plus the relevant HLA type. The ex vivo response was dominated by HLA-C-restricted CMV-specific TCR beta clonotypes, and the single most frequent clonotype in two of eight donors was supplied by these HLA-C-restricted clonotypes.

This clonotype was detected a few times. Its binding antigen is unknown. The record has no base qualities; no much larger clone is one base away. The treatment or condition tag for this specimen amounts to: in vitro stimulation with specific CMV peptide epitopes to enrich CMV-specific T cells. Instrument used: Illumina HiSeq 1500. TCRdb redid the processing of the public reads, applying fastp at Q25 and MiXCR, and retained in-frame beta chains. Each entry merges the rows of one CDR3 protein and shows their most common DNA and genes. The sample contains under 300,000 distinct CDR3 sequences, 20% to 25% of them found a single time. Of the sample, roughly 19% falls within the top ten clones. Sequences were derived from cultured PBMCs, sampled from culture after CMV antigen stimulation. This TCR came from a human donor in good health (CMV status not recorded). Some clones in this sample may be carry-over from other donors' samples.

The DNA is as follows: TGTGCCAGCAGTGAATTGAACTCTGGAAACACCATATATTTT. The encoded protein is CASSELNSGNTIYF. The chain is assembled from TRBV6-1 and TRBJ1-3, with an unclear D gene assignment. V lost 2 bases and J lost 0 bases; the stretch between them is 5 bases long. CDR1 and CDR2 are read off the germline V gene as MNHNS and SASEGT. From the cysteine up to the phenylalanine, the CDR3 has a length of 14 residues. Only the CDR3 portion is preserved as DNA: 42 bases, with reading frame beginning at the first base.